The clone carrying this T cell receptor (beta chain) was detected only once. The antigen is not known. The record originates from a study of blood T cells in healthy people across ages. V gave up 2 bases and J gave up 4 bases; unmatched junction bases: 5. The CDR3 is 15 residues long. Germline CDR1 is MNHEY and CDR2 is SMNVEV (reference sequence). There were at least 5.5 micrograms of total RNA extracted from every sample. Study-level results: A strong correlation between TCR beta diversity and naive T cell percentage was seen.

Using a J-beta primer mix together with a sample-barcoded 5' primer, a second PCR was run for roughly 7 to 11 cycles. TCRdb recomputed calls from the 5' RACE reads with MiXCR, one row per CDR3 protein. The data contain approximately 1.5 million distinct CDR3 sequences, roughly 32% of them singletons. Sequenced input: blood. This clonotype was sampled from a woman aged 30 to 39 in good health. The chain has TRBV27 and TRBJ1-2; 9 nucleotides match TRBD1. CDR3 amino acids: CASSLVGQGSYGYTF. CDR3 DNA: TGTGCCAGCAGTTTAGTGGGACAGGGTAGCTATGGCTACACCTTC.